Below, one TCR beta chain is given with its context. Its specificity is not known. With 5 bases removed from V and 8 bases from J, the gap between germline ends came to 21 bases. The length of the CDR3 is 15 residues. Germline V CDR1 and CDR2: MDHEN, SYDVKM. Profiled with immunoSEQ multiplex PCR; TCRdb holds only in-frame clones, not every one. This repertoire shows under 20,000 clones, under 80% found once; its top ten account for roughly 18%. CD4+ T cells from unexposed donors were obtained before the COVID-19 pandemic (2011-2018). Isolation of CD4+ T cells took place after about 9 days in culture. As cell numbers allowed, unexposed-donor CD4+ T cells faced SARS-CoV-2 S/N and four cold-coronavirus spikes. This sample is drawn from a study of CD4 T cells in relation to SARS-CoV-2 and coronaviruses. Study as a whole: TCR beta CDR3s were sequenced after 10-day antigen culture of PBMCs. Crossreactive spike epitopes shared across donors were mapped to their HLA restriction.

The sample taken for sequencing was CD4+ T cells from PBMCs, cultured in vitro. The V call is TRBV28, the J call TRBJ1-2; D is ambiguous. This clonotype was obtained from a human donor in good health. In DNA form, the CDR3 reads TGTGCCAGCAGTGTACAACAGACCAATTCAGAGGGCTACACCTTC. It yields the protein CASSVQQTNSEGYTF.